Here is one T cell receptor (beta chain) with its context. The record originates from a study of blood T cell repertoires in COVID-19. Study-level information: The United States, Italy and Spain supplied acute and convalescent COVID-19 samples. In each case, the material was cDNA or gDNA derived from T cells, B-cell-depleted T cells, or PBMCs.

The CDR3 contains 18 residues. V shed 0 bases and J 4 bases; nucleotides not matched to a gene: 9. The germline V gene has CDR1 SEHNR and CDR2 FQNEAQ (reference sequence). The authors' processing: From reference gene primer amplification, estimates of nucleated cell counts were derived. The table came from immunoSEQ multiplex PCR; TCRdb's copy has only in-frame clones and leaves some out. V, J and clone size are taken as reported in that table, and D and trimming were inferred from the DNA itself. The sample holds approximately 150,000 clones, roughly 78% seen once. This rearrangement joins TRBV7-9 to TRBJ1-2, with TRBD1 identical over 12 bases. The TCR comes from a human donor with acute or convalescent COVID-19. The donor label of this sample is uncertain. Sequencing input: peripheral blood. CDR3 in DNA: TGTGCCAGCAGCTTAGCATCCGGGACAGGGGGCGCGGGCTATGGCTACACCTTC. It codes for CASSLASGTGGAGYGYTF.